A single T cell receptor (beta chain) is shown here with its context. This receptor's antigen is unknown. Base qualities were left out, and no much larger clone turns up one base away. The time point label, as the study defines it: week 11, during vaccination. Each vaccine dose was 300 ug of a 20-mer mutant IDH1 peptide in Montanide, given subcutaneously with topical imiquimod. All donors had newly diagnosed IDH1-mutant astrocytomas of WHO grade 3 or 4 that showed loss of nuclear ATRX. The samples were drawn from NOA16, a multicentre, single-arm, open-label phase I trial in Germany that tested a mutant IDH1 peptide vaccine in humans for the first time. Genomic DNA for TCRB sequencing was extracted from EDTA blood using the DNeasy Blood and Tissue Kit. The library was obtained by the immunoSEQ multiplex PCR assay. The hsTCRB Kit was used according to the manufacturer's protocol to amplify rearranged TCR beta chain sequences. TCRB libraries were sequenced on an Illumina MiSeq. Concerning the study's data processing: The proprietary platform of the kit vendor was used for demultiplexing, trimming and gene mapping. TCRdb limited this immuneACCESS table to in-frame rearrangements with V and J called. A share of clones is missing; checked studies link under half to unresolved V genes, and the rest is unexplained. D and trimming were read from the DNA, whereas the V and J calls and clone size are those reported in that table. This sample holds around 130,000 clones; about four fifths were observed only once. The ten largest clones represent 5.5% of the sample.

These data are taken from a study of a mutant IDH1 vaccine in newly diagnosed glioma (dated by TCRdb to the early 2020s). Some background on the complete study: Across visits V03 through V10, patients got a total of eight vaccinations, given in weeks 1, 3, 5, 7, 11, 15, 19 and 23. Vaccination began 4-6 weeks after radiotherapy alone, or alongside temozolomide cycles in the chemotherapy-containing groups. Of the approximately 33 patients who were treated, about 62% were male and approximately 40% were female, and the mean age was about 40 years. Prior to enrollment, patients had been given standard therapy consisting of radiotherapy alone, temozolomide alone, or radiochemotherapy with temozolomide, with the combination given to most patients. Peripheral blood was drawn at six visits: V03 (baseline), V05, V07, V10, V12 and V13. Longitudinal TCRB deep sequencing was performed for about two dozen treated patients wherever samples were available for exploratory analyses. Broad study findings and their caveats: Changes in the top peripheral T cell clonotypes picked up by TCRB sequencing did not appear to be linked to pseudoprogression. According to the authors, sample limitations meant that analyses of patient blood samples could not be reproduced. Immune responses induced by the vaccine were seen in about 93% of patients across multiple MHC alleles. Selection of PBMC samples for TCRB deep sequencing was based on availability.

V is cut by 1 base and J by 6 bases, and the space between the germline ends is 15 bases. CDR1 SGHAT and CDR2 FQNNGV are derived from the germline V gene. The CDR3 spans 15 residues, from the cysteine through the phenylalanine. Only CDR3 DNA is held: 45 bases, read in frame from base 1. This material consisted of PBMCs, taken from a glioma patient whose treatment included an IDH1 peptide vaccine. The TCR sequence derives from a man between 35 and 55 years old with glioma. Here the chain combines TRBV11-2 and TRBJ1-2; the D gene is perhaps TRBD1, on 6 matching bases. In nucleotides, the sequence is TGTGCCAGCAGCTTAGGCCCCCCGGCAGGGGATGGCTACACCTTC. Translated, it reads CASSLGPPAGDGYTF.